This T cell receptor (beta chain) was found in a study of a mutant IDH1 vaccine in newly diagnosed glioma. Study details: Treated patients had a mean age of roughly 39 years and a roughly 60% male, around 38% female split. Every participant had undergone radiotherapy, temozolomide, or both before, and most underwent both.

Time point reported: week 11, during vaccination. It was 300 ug of mutant IDH1 20-mer peptide that made up each vaccine dose, given with topical imiquimod. Some clones are missing from TCRdb's copy, which holds only in-frame ones; the method was immunoSEQ multiplex PCR. Of roughly 61,000 clones listed, approximately 80% are singletons. As to this clone: Its antigen is currently unknown.

The V end lost 5 bases, the J end lost 4 bases, and 3 bases lay between the germline ends. This CDR3 spans 11 amino acids. Germline V gives CDR1 SNHLY, CDR2 FYNNEI. This sample comprised PBMCs, obtained from a glioma patient whose treatment included an IDH1 peptide vaccine. The chain links TRBV2 to TRBJ2-1; D remains ambiguous. This clonotype was sampled from a man in his fifties or sixties with glioma. Here the CDR3 DNA reads TGTGCCAGCAGTCCGTACAATGAGCAGTTCTTC. This gives the protein CASSPYNEQFF.